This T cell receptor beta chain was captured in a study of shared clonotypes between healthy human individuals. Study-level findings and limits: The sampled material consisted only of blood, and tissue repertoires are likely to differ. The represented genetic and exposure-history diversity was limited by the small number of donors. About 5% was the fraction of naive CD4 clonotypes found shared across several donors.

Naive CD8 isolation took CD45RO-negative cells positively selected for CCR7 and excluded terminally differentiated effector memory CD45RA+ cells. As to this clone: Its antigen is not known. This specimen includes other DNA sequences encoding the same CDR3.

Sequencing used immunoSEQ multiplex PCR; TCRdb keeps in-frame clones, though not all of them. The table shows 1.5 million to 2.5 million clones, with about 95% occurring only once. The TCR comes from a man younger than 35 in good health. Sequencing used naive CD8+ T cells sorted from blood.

CDR3 residues: CASSYGANTGELFF. In nucleotides, the CDR3 is TGTGCCAGCAGTTACGGCGCGAACACCGGGGAGCTGTTTTTT. This chain links TRBV6-5 with TRBJ2-2; D unclear. The germline CDR1 and CDR2 sequences are MNHEY and SVGAGI. This CDR3 comprises 14 residues. The ends were cut back, 2 bases at V and 0 bases at J, with 4 bases in the middle.